This T cell receptor beta chain was recorded in a study of blood T cell repertoires in COVID-19. Participant-given clinical history determined each cohort assignment. In the source study's methods: From reference gene primer amplification, estimates of nucleated cell counts were derived. Libraries were prepared by immunoSEQ multiplex PCR; TCRdb keeps only in-frame clonotypes and omits some of them. V, J and clone size derive from that table, while D and trimming were established from the DNA sequence. This table holds 170,000 or so clones, around 89% found once. This sequence was found in a woman in her fifties or sixties who had recovered from COVID-19. Material for sequencing was PBMCs or T cells enriched from blood (not recorded which).

CDR3 residues: CASSRRRGGRETQYF. The CDR3 bases are TGTGCCAGCAGCCGACGCCGGGGGGGCCGGGAGACCCAGTACTTC. The chain joins TRBV5-4 to TRBJ2-5; 8 positions match TRBD2. The germline V gene encodes CDR1 SGHNT and CDR2 YYREEE (reference sequence). The CDR3 is 15 amino acids. V gave up 4 bases and J gave up 5 bases; unmatched junction bases: 10.